Shown below are 11 T cell receptor beta chains from a single sample sequenced in a study of T cells in tuberculosis. Time point described: new active TB diagnosis, blood taken before or within 7 days of starting treatment. Libraries were prepared by immunoSEQ multiplex PCR; TCRdb keeps only in-frame clonotypes and omits some of them. The sample gives about 22,000 clones, under 85% of which show up once; under 15% is in the top ten. The sample consisted of PBMCs, taken at tuberculosis diagnosis. Receptor source: an adult with tuberculosis.

The rearrangement joins TRBV2 to TRBJ1-4; tentatively, D is TRBD1 (6 bases). The CDR3 loop spans 14 amino acids. Germline V lookup: CDR1 SNHLY, CDR2 FYNNEI. V gave up 7 bases and J gave up 4 bases, with 13 bases separating them. The CDR3 spells CASKITGINEKLFF. For the CDR3, the DNA is TGTGCCAGCAAAATAACAGGGATTAATGAAAAACTGTTTTTT.

V is TRBV15 and J is TRBJ2-6; 9 positions match TRBD1. V trimming: 1 base; J trimming: 1 base; junction bases outside the gene matches: 5. Germline-derived CDR1 and CDR2 are LNHNV and YYDKDF (reference sequence). The CDR3 consists of 18 residues. The CDR3 nucleotides read TGTGCCACCAGCAGAGCCGGGACAGGGAGGTCTGGGGCCAACGTCCTGACTTTC. This gives the protein CATSRAGTGRSGANVLTF.

This chain connects TRBV7-2 to TRBJ1-5; possibly TRBD1 for D (5 bases). CDR3 length equals 15 residues. Trimming shortened V by 2 bases and J by 6 bases, and 14 bases separated the two germline ends. The germline V gene has CDR1 SGHTA and CDR2 FQGNSA. The CDR3 loop is CASSLRQGGGQPQHF. The CDR3 coding sequence is TGTGCCAGCAGCTTAAGGCAGGGAGGAGGTCAGCCCCAGCATTTT.

This clone has just one count. This chain joins TRBV30 and TRBJ2-7; 10 bases agree with TRBD2. V gave up 4 bases and J gave up 3 bases; unmatched junction bases: 9. Per germline, CDR1 GTSNPN and CDR2 SVGIG (reference sequence). The CDR3 is 15 amino acids. The CDR3 DNA follows: TGTGCCTGGAACCCTGGGGCTAGCGGGAGCTACGAGCAGTACTTC. Encoded protein: CAWNPGASGSYEQYF.

The chain has TRBV14 and TRBJ2-5; 13 bases are a match to TRBD2. The CDR3 has 16 residues. With V trimmed by 4 bases and J by 5 bases, 7 bases remained unmatched. CDR1 is SGHDN, CDR2 FVKESK, per germline. The CDR3 loop reads CASSPGLAGRTETQYF. The CDR3 region has the DNA TGTGCCAGCAGCCCGGGACTAGCGGGAAGAACGGAGACCCAGTACTTC.

This chain joins TRBV7-2 and TRBJ1-2, with 9 bases fitting TRBD1. With V trimmed by 5 bases and J by 11 bases, 9 bases remained unmatched. The CDR3 length is 13 residues. Germline assignment: CDR1 SGHTA and CDR2 FQGNSA. CDR3 sequence reads: CASSPDRGGLYTF. CDR3 DNA: TGTGCCAGCAGCCCGGACAGGGGAGGACTTTACACCTTC.

This chain uses TRBV5-6 with TRBJ2-7; weak D call: TRBD1 (6 bases). The CDR3 is 14 residues long. CDR1 SGHDT and CDR2 YYEEEE come from the germline V gene. Trimming took 0 bases from V and 2 from J, leaving 9 bases between them. Here the CDR3 reads CASSLAGTTYEQYF. For the CDR3, the DNA is TGTGCCAGCAGCTTGGCCGGGACAACCTACGAGCAGTACTTC.

The CDR3 region is CASSHPPTGEAHEQFF. As DNA, the CDR3 is TGCGCCAGCAGCCACCCTCCGACGGGGGAGGCCCATGAGCAGTTCTTC. The chain is built from TRBV4-1 and TRBJ2-1, with a tentative D call TRBD2 (6 bases). From germline, CDR1 is MGHRA and CDR2 YSYEKL. The V and J ends lost 3 bases and 8 bases respectively, with 20 bases between them. The CDR3 totals 16 residues.

This clone was found a few times. V and J are TRBV27 and TRBJ1-2; D possibly corresponds to TRBD1 (6 bases). V lost 5 bases, J lost 5 bases, and 21 bases lay in between. The CDR3 totals 16 residues. CDR1 is MNHEY and CDR2 is SMNVEV in the germline V gene (reference sequence). The CDR3 coding sequence is TGTGCCAGCAGTCCCCGGGGGGGGGCGATCGAATATGGCTACACCTTC. This encodes CASSPRGGAIEYGYTF.

Relative to its sample, this clone is medium-sized (0.01 to 0.1%). The chain joins TRBV6-6 to TRBJ2-7, with D perhaps matching TRBD2 (6 bases). The CDR3 is made up of 15 amino acids. Trimming stripped 2 bases from V and 5 bases from J, with 16 bases between. Germline loops: CDR1 MNHNY, CDR2 SVGAGI (reference sequence). CDR3 DNA: TGTGCCAGCAGTTACCCCGGGGGAGGATCCGACGAGCAGTACTTC. Amino acids: CASSYPGGGSDEQYF.

The chain recombines TRBV6-1 with TRBJ1-2, with a tentative D call TRBD1 (6 bases). Germline-derived CDR1 and CDR2 are MNHNS and SASEGT. Trimming cost V 7 bases and J 3 bases, with 6 bases left between them. The CDR3 is 11 residues long. CDR3 region: CASNRDYGYTF. The CDR3 nucleotides are TGTGCCAGCAACAGGGACTATGGCTACACCTTC.